Listed here are 30 T cell receptor beta chains from one sample, sequenced in a study of CD8 T cells in Susac syndrome. The RNA input was roughly 0.45 to 1 ug, and it was reverse transcribed with random hexamers. From the immunoSEQ multiplex PCR reads, TCRdb called clonotypes with MiXCR, one entry per CDR3 protein. The profile shows over 150,000 distinct CDR3 sequences, roughly 95% of them singletons. Sequencing was performed on CD4+ T cells from PBMCs. Every receptor here comes from a human donor with Susac syndrome.

The V gene is TRBV2, the J gene TRBJ2-1, with a weak D call TRBD1 (6 bases). Deletions cut 3 bases from V and 3 bases from J, with 9 bases between. The germline V gene encodes CDR1 SNHLY and CDR2 FYNNEI. CDR3 length: 14 amino acids. The CDR3: CASSETGDYNEQFF. CDR3 in DNA: TGTGCCAGCAGTGAGACAGGTGACTACAATGAGCAGTTCTTC.

The chain recombines TRBV7-2 with TRBJ2-7, with D perhaps TRBD1 or TRBD2 (5 bases each). V gave up 0 bases and J gave up 3 bases, with 9 bases separating them. The germline CDR1 and CDR2 sequences are SGHTA and FQGNSA. The CDR3 has 14 amino acids. In DNA, the CDR3 is TGTGCCAGCAGCTTAGCAGGGACGAACTACGAGCAGTACTTC. This encodes CASSLAGTNYEQYF.

The CDR3 DNA reads TGTGCCAGCAGCAGCCGACTAGCGGGAGGTGGTGAGCAGTTCTTC. This encodes CASSSRLAGGGEQFF. The chain uses TRBV12-3 or TRBV12-4 and TRBJ2-1, with 13 bases matching TRBD2. V gave up 6 bases and J gave up 9 bases; unmatched junction bases: 8. The CDR3 has 15 residues.

This rearrangement joins TRBV15 to TRBJ2-5, with D uncertain. Trimming took off 2 bases at V and 3 bases at J, with 10 bases between the two ends. This CDR3 contains 14 residues. Germline V gene lookup returns CDR1 LNHNV and CDR2 YYDKDF (reference sequence). In DNA, the CDR3 is TGTGCCACCAGCAGAATCCGACAAGAAGAGACCCAGTACTTC. Encoded protein: CATSRIRQEETQYF. The variable domain in full, completed from reference TRBV15 and TRBJ2-5, reads DAMVIQNPRYQVTQFGKPVTLSCSQTLNHNVMYWYQQKSSQAPKLLFHYYDKDFNNEADTPDNFQSRRPNTSFCFLDIRSPGLGDTAMYLCATSRIRQEETQYFGPGTRLLVL.

The rearrangement uses TRBV7-8 and TRBJ2-6; tentatively, D is TRBD1 (5 bases). Germline V gene lookup returns CDR1 SGHVS and CDR2 FQNEAQ. The CDR3 covers 17 residues. V lost 3 bases and J lost 1, with 13 bases in between. The CDR3, as DNA: TGTGCCAGCAGCTTGAGACCAGGGAAATCTGGGGCCAACGTCCTGACTTTC. This translates into CASSLRPGKSGANVLTF.

This clonotype was observed a single time. V gene TRBV5-6 combines with J gene TRBJ2-5; D tentatively reads TRBD1 or TRBD2 (7 bases each). Trimming took 3 bases from V and 6 from J, leaving 15 bases between them. CDR1 is SGHDT and CDR2 is YYEEEE in the germline V gene. This CDR3 has 14 amino acids. CDR3 residues: CASSSVQGGKTQYF. Here the CDR3 DNA reads TGTGCCAGCAGCTCCGTTCAGGGGGGGAAGACCCAGTACTTC. Looking up the rest from reference TRBV5-6 and TRBJ2-5 gives the full variable domain: DAGVTQSPTHLIKTRGQQVTLRCSPKSGHDTVSWYQQALGQGPQFIFQYYEEEERQRGNFPDRFSGHQFPNYSSELNVNALLLGDSALYLCASSSVQGGKTQYFGPGTRLLVL.

DNA of the CDR3: TGCAGTGCGAAACAGGGAGCCTACGAGCAGTACTTC. Its translation: CSAKQGAYEQYF. This chain links TRBV20-1 with TRBJ2-7; D may be TRBD1 (6 bases). Germline V gene lookup returns CDR1 DFQATT and CDR2 SNEGSKA (reference sequence). The V end was cut by 6 bases, the J end by 2 bases, with 11 bases between. This CDR3 spans 12 amino acids.

This chain connects TRBV7-2 to TRBJ2-1; 7 bases match TRBD1. Per germline, CDR1 SGHTA and CDR2 FQGNSA. This CDR3 spans 18 amino acids. The V and J ends lost 0 bases and 0 bases, in that order; junction bases with no gene match: 8. The DNA for the CDR3 is TGTGCCAGCAGCTTAGCGGGACAGCTTATCAGCTCCTACAATGAGCAGTTCTTC. It is translated as CASSLAGQLISSYNEQFF.

The CDR3 here is CASSLGRSNQPQHF. DNA for the CDR3: TGTGCCAGCAGTTTGGGTAGGAGCAATCAGCCCCAGCATTTT. The chain is built from TRBV27 and TRBJ1-5; D not certain. Between the trimmed V and J ends, which lost 3 bases and 1 base, there was a span of 7 bases. The CDR3 is 14 amino acids. Per the germline V gene, CDR1 is MNHEY and CDR2 is SMNVEV (reference sequence).

The table lists this clonotype with a count of one. The chain links TRBV5-1 to TRBJ2-1; 10 bases map to TRBD2. CDR1 is SGHRS and CDR2 is YFSETQ in the germline V gene. The CDR3 covers 15 residues. Losses at the gene ends were 3 bases for V and 3 bases for J; bases not matched to a gene: 3. The CDR3 nucleotides are TGCGCCAGCAGCTCCGGACTAGCGGTCTACAATGAGCAGTTCTTC. Translation: CASSSGLAVYNEQFF.

The genes are TRBV30 and TRBJ2-1; no firm D call. The germline V gene encodes CDR1 GTSNPN and CDR2 SVGIG (reference sequence). The CDR3 contains 12 residues. Deletions cut 3 bases from V and 10 bases from J, with 13 bases between. The CDR3 loop reads CAWRGVVGEQFF. The CDR3 nucleotides read TGTGCCTGGAGGGGCGTGGTGGGCGAGCAGTTCTTC.

The chain uses TRBV27 and TRBJ1-6; 10 bases match TRBD1. V lost 6 bases and J lost 8; bases outside the gene matches: 7. CDR3 length: 15 amino acids. The V gene's germline CDR1 is MNHEY and CDR2 SMNVEV (reference sequence). CDR3: CASRKTGGFYSPLHF. DNA of the CDR3: TGTGCCAGCAGAAAGACAGGGGGCTTTTATTCACCCCTCCACTTT.

The rearrangement joins TRBV4-3 to TRBJ2-1; either TRBD1 or TRBD2 may fit D (5 bases each). Germline CDR1 is LGHNA and CDR2 is YSLEER. The CDR3 spans 16 residues. V lost 0 bases and J 9 bases, leaving 18 bases between the germline ends. The CDR3 bases are TGCGCCAGCAGCCAAGATTTCGTGGTGCCGAGGGGTGAGCAGTTCTTC. Translating it yields CASSQDFVVPRGEQFF.

The chain combines TRBV18 with TRBJ1-2, with 8 bases matching TRBD1. V lost 7 bases to trimming and J lost 8 bases; unmatched junction nucleotides: 12. This CDR3 spans 14 amino acids. Germline assignment: CDR1 KGHSH and CDR2 LQKENI. CDR3 in DNA: TGTGCCAGCTTCGAATCGGACAGGGTCGGGGGCTACACCTTC. The encoded protein is CASFESDRVGGYTF.

Only one count was recorded for this clonotype. The gene calls are TRBV30 and TRBJ2-1; 8 nucleotides match TRBD2. This CDR3 contains 15 residues. J gave up 5 bases and V 0 bases, and 6 bases lay outside the gene matches. CDR1 and CDR2 (germline): GTSNPN, SVGIG (reference sequence). The CDR3 nucleotides read TGTGCCTGGAGTGTTGGGACTAGAGTTAACAATGAGCAGTTCTTC. It specifies CAWSVGTRVNNEQFF.

The rearrangement uses TRBV29-1 and TRBJ2-7; the match to TRBD2 covers 8 bases. Germline CDR1 and CDR2: SQVTM and ANQGSEA. The CDR3 consists of 11 residues. With V trimmed by 8 bases and J by 7 bases, 7 bases remained unmatched. CDR3 DNA: TGCAGCACCAGGACTAGCAGGGAGCAGTACTTC. This translates into CSTRTSREQYF.

This chain links TRBV7-2 with TRBJ2-2, with D tentatively TRBD1 (5 bases). The V gene's germline CDR1 is SGHTA and CDR2 FQGNSA. The CDR3 is 15 amino acids. Deletions cut 2 bases from V and 0 bases from J, with 7 bases between. The DNA for the CDR3 is TGTGCCAGCAGCTTAACAGGCTCGAACACCGGGGAGCTGTTTTTT. The encoded protein is CASSLTGSNTGELFF.

Only one count was recorded for this clonotype. The chain is built from TRBV14 and TRBJ2-7; possibly TRBD2 for D (6 bases). CDR3 length: 14 amino acids. V was pared by 3 bases and J by 2 bases, with 11 bases between. CDR1 is SGHDN, CDR2 FVKESK, per germline. The DNA for the CDR3 is TGTGCCAGCAGCCAGTACGGGGGTCCCTACGAGCAGTACTTC. It codes for CASSQYGGPYEQYF.

The J gene is TRBJ1-6, the V gene TRBV3-1; no definite D call. V lost 0 bases and J lost 4, with 13 bases in between. The CDR3 runs to 17 residues. The germline V gene has CDR1 LGHDT and CDR2 YNNKEL (reference sequence). The CDR3 spells CASSQDSGFAYNSPLHF. The CDR3 coding sequence is TGTGCCAGCAGCCAAGATAGTGGGTTTGCTTATAATTCACCCCTCCACTTT. The full variable domain, completed using reference TRBV3-1 and TRBJ1-6, is DTAVSQTPKYLVTQMGNDKSIKCEQNLGHDTMYWYKQDSKKFLKIMFSYNNKELIINETVPNRFSPKSPDKAHLNLHINSLELGDSAVYFCASSQDSGFAYNSPLHFGNGTRLTVT.

The count of this clonotype is one. This chain joins TRBV20-1 and TRBJ2-7; TRBD1 might be the D (6 bases). Per the germline V gene, CDR1 is DFQATT and CDR2 is SNEGSKA (reference sequence). The ends were cut back, 3 bases at V and 2 bases at J, with 11 bases in the middle. The CDR3 extends over 13 amino acids. This chain's CDR3 is CSARGDNPYEQYV. DNA for the CDR3: TGCAGTGCTAGGGGGGACAACCCCTACGAGCAGTACGTC.

The CDR3 loop reads CASSPPETFNSPLHF. Written as DNA, the CDR3 is TGTGCCAGCAGTCCGCCCGAGACCTTTAATTCACCCCTCCACTTT. The rearrangement uses TRBV28 and TRBJ1-6, with no clear D. V lost 5 bases and J 6 bases, leaving 14 bases between the germline ends. The CDR3 loop spans 15 amino acids. Germline lookup yields CDR1 MDHEN and CDR2 SYDVKM. The variable domain in full, completed from reference TRBV28 and TRBJ1-6, reads DVKVTQSSRYLVKRTGEKVFLECVQDMDHENMFWYRQDPGLGLRLIYFSYDVKMKEKGDIPEGYSVSREKKERFSLILESASTNQTSMYLCASSPPETFNSPLHFGNGTRLTVT.

The gene calls are TRBV29-1 and TRBJ1-1, with a weak D call TRBD1 (5 bases). CDR3 size: 13 residues. Germline values: CDR1 SQVTM, CDR2 ANQGSEA. The V end was cut by 6 bases, the J end by 0 bases, with 11 bases between. As DNA, the CDR3 is TGCAGCGTCGGCGGGGGTATGAACACTGAAGCTTTCTTT. Amino acids: CSVGGGMNTEAFF.

This chain uses TRBV28 with TRBJ2-6; 10 positions agree with TRBD1. V lost 7 bases, J lost 1 base, and 10 bases stayed unmatched. The CDR3 is 18 amino acids. Germline-derived CDR1 and CDR2 are MDHEN and SYDVKM. The CDR3, as DNA: TGTGCCAGCACGCCTTCGGGACAGGGGAGATCTGGGGCCAACGTCCTGACTTTC. As protein: CASTPSGQGRSGANVLTF. Full variable domain (outside the CDR3, taken from reference TRBV28 and TRBJ2-6): DVKVTQSSRYLVKRTGEKVFLECVQDMDHENMFWYRQDPGLGLRLIYFSYDVKMKEKGDIPEGYSVSREKKERFSLILESASTNQTSMYLCASTPSGQGRSGANVLTFGAGSRLTVL.

This sequence joins TRBV29-1 and TRBJ2-5; D is ambiguous. This CDR3 has 12 amino acids. The germline CDR1 and CDR2 sequences are SQVTM and ANQGSEA. V was shortened by 4 bases and J by 4 bases, with 10 bases between the two germline ends. The CDR3 nucleotides are TGCAGCGTTGCGACCAGCTTAGAGACCCAGTACTTC. Its translation: CSVATSLETQYF.

This chain connects TRBV28 to TRBJ2-3; weak D call: TRBD2 (6 bases). From germline, CDR1 is MDHEN and CDR2 SYDVKM. The CDR3 runs 15 residues. Trimming shortened V by 3 bases and J by 4 bases, and 14 bases separated the two germline ends. CDR3 in DNA: TGTGCCAGCAGTTTGGGCGGAACGGGGGCAGATACGCAGTATTTT. As protein: CASSLGGTGADTQYF.

The rearrangement joins TRBV27 to TRBJ1-4; a possible D gene is TRBD1 (5 bases). Germline values: CDR1 MNHEY, CDR2 SMNVEV (reference sequence). This CDR3 comprises 14 residues. V shed 9 bases and J shed 0 bases, with 11 bases lying between them. The CDR3: CASSGTATNEKLFF. The CDR3 region has the DNA TGTGCCAGTTCCGGGACGGCAACTAATGAAAAACTGTTTTTT.

This sequence joins TRBV7-2 and TRBJ2-2; D is unresolved. The ends were cut back, 5 bases at V and 1 base at J, with 14 bases in the middle. The V gene's germline CDR1 is SGHTA and CDR2 FQGNSA. The length of the CDR3 is 16 residues. CDR3 DNA sequence: TGTGCCAGCAGCCCCGACTCCGCCCTGAACACCGGGGAGCTGTTTTTT. Its translation: CASSPDSALNTGELFF. Using reference TRBV7-2 and TRBJ2-2 for the parts outside the CDR3, the full variable domain is GAGVSQSPSNKVTEKGKDVELRCDPISGHTALYWYRQSLGQGLEFLIYFQGNSAPDKSGLPSDRFSAERTGGSVSTLTIQRTQQEDSAVYLCASSPDSALNTGELFFGEGSRLTVL.

J is TRBJ1-2 and V is TRBV5-1; 9 positions agree with TRBD1. The CDR3 has 14 residues. Germline trimming cut 0 bases from V and 7 bases from J; bases unmatched to any gene: 4. Germline lookup yields CDR1 SGHRS and CDR2 YFSETQ. The CDR3 nucleotides are TGCGCCAGCAGCTTGGACAGGGGGCTGGTTGGCTACACCTTC. Protein product: CASSLDRGLVGYTF.

This clonotype was recorded only once. The J gene is TRBJ2-1, the V gene TRBV2; D is unclear. Germline V gene data show CDR1 as SNHLY and CDR2 as FYNNEI. CDR3 length: 11 residues. Deletions cut 5 bases from V and 7 bases from J, with 6 bases between. DNA of the CDR3: TGTGCCAGCAGTCGGCAAAATGAGCAGTTCTTC. Translating it yields CASSRQNEQFF.

The chain recombines TRBV7-2 with TRBJ2-2, with TRBD2 identical over 9 bases. V lost 6 bases, J lost 4 bases, and 3 bases stayed unmatched. The length of the CDR3 is 14 residues. Germline CDR1 SGHTA, CDR2 FQGNSA. DNA of the CDR3: TGTGCCAGCAGGGCGGGGGGGGTCACCGGGGAGCTGTTTTTT. The encoded protein is CASRAGGVTGELFF.